This entry is about one TCR beta chain. Its antigen is not identified. The data were obtained in a study of Ad26.COV2.S vaccination and SARS-CoV-2 variants. The germline gives CDR1 SGDLS, CDR2 YYNGEE. V dropped 4 bases and J dropped 4 bases, with 18 bases sitting between them. This CDR3 has 15 residues. Study-level findings and limits: Total T cell responses, in the TCR breadth and depth analyses, may have been underestimated. Breadth, reportedly substantial, characterized the spike-specific CD8+ and CD4+ T cell responses after vaccination. Vaccine and placebo recipients had comparable breadth of non-spike TCRs. Among vaccine recipients, spike-specific TCR breadth exceeded that of placebo recipients.

Assay used: immunoSEQ multiplex PCR; TCRdb lists only in-frame clones, some missing. The sample includes approximately 400,000 clones, about 92% of them seen just once. V is TRBV9 and J is TRBJ2-7; no definite D call. This sample comprised peripheral blood, obtained after recovery from COVID-19. This clonotype was obtained from a human donor who had recovered from COVID-19. The DNA of the CDR3 is TGTGCCAGCAGCAAAACGCAAGGGCCCTATTACGAGCAGTACTTC. Its protein is CASSKTQGPYYEQYF.